This entry describes one T cell receptor beta chain. The data originate from a study of blood T cell repertoires in COVID-19. Across the whole study: Acute and convalescent COVID-19 samples came from the United States, Italy and Spain. The cDNA or gDNA used as material had been derived from T cells, B-cell-depleted T cells, or PBMCs.

Original handling: The assay estimated nucleated cells by amplifying reference gene primers. Data came from immunoSEQ multiplex PCR; TCRdb stores just in-frame clones and leaves some out. The V and J calls and clone size were taken over from that table, and D and trimming were inferred from the DNA. The table has just over 650,000 clones, 75% to 90% seen once. Germline CDR1 SGHRS, CDR2 YFSETQ. The CDR3 is 13 residues long. Trimming stripped 0 bases from V and 7 bases from J, with 11 bases between. Sequencing was performed on peripheral blood. This sequence joins TRBV5-1 and TRBJ2-7; D gene unclear. This TCR was sampled from a woman aged 18-30 years with acute or convalescent COVID-19. The CDR3 is CASSLVGSQEQYF. Written as DNA, the CDR3 is TGCGCCAGCAGCTTGGTGGGCAGTCAGGAGCAGTACTTC.